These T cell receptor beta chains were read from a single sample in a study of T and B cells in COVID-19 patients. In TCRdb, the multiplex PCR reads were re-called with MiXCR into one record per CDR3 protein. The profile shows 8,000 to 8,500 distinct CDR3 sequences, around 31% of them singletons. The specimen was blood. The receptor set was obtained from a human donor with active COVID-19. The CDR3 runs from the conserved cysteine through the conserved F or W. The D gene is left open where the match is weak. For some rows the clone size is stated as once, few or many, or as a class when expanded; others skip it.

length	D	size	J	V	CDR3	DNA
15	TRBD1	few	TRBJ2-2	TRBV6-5	CASSLTGGNTGELFF	TGTGCCAGCAGTTTGACAGGGGGAAACACCGGGGAGCTGTTTTTT
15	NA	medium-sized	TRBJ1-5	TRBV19	CASTLSLGRLAPQHF	TGTGCCAGTACCTTAAGCCTGGGACGTCTTGCGCCCCAGCATTTT
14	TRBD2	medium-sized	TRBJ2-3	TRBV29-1	CSVTGGPSTDTQYF	TGCAGCGTCACGGGGGGGCCAAGTACAGATACGCAGTATTTT
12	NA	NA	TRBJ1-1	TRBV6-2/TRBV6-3	CASSYWQFEAFF	TGTGCCAGCAGTTACTGGCAGTTTGAAGCTTTCTTT
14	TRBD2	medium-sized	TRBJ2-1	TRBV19	CASSILGTIREQFF	TGTGCCAGTAGTATTTTAGGGACTATACGCGAGCAGTTCTTC
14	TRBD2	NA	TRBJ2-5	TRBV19	CASSNTSGGEAQYF	TGTGCCAGTAGTAACACTAGCGGGGGGGAGGCCCAGTACTTC
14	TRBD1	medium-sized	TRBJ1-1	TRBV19	CASTLQGANTEAFF	TGTGCCAGTACCTTACAGGGGGCGAACACTGAAGCTTTCTTT
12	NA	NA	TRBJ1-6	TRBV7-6	CASSLGGGPLHF	TGTGCCAGCAGCTTAGGTGGGGGACCCCTCCACTTT
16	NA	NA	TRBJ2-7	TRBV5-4	CASSRGSAGTSYEQYF	TGTGCCAGCAGCCGGGGGTCGGCAGGGACGTCCTACGAGCAGTACTTC
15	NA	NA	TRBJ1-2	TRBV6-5	CASSAGGSFAEGYTF	TGTGCCAGCAGTGCCGGGGGGAGTTTCGCAGAGGGCTACACCTTC
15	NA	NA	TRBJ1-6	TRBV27	CASSGAGSYNSPLHF	TGTGCCAGCAGTGGGGCCGGCTCCTATAATTCACCCCTCCACTTT